Shown below are 32 T cell receptor beta chains from a single sample sequenced in a study of blood T cell repertoires in COVID-19. Method: immunoSEQ multiplex PCR; TCRdb's copy keeps in-frame clones and lacks some. The sample consists of more than 85,000 clones, roughly four fifths of them appearing once. What was sequenced was peripheral blood. The receptors were gathered from a middle-aged man with active or convalescent COVID-19.

The chain combines TRBV19 with TRBJ2-3; D gene ambiguous. V lost 8 bases, J lost 1 base, and 7 bases lay in between. Germline CDR1 reads LNHDA; CDR2 reads SQIVND (reference sequence). This CDR3 has 12 amino acids. CDR3 sequence reads: CASRGGTDTQYF. The CDR3 bases are TGTGCCAGTCGCGGTGGCACAGATACGCAGTATTTT.

This chain joins TRBV2 and TRBJ1-6, with 10 bases fitting TRBD1. CDR3 length equals 17 residues. Germline V gives CDR1 SNHLY, CDR2 FYNNEI. V gave up 5 bases and J gave up 7 bases; unmatched junction bases: 11. The CDR3 region is CASSYQGDRGRNSPLHF. DNA of the CDR3: TGTGCCAGCAGTTATCAAGGGGACAGGGGAAGAAATTCACCCCTCCACTTT.

The J gene is TRBJ1-4, the V gene TRBV3-1 (or the pseudogene TRBV3-2), with 12 bases matching TRBD1. Germline values: CDR1 LGHDT, CDR2 YNNKEL (reference sequence). V lost 4 bases, J lost 6 bases, and 12 bases stayed unmatched. This CDR3 is 18 amino acids long. As DNA, the CDR3 is TGTGCCAGCAGCCGGTCGGTAGGGACAGGGGGCGGGGATGAAAAACTGTTTTTT. Translating it yields CASSRSVGTGGGDEKLFF.

The chain employs TRBV4-1 and TRBJ1-6; D is undetermined. Germline V gene data show CDR1 as MGHRA and CDR2 as YSYEKL. V was shortened by 0 bases and J by 0 bases, with 18 bases between the two germline ends. CDR3 length: 20 residues. CDR3 sequence (DNA): TGCGCCAGCAGCCAAGAAATGAGGGTTGGCGGTAGCTCCTATAATTCACCCCTCCACTTT. Amino acid sequence: CASSQEMRVGGSSYNSPLHF.

The chain has TRBV2 and TRBJ2-5; 12 positions agree with TRBD2. The junction had 6 bases not matched to a gene; V was cut back by 5 bases and J by 2 bases. Germline lookup yields CDR1 SNHLY and CDR2 FYNNEI. This CDR3 contains 16 residues. The CDR3 bases are TGTGCCAGCAGTCGGACTAGCGGGGCCCTACAAGAGACCCAGTACTTC. This sequence encodes CASSRTSGALQETQYF.

This clone was seen a few times. The chain employs TRBV18 and TRBJ2-1; D is unresolved. The CDR3 consists of 12 residues. The germline V and J ends were trimmed by 5 bases and 8 bases, with 10 bases remaining between them. Germline V CDR1 and CDR2: KGHSH, LQKENI. CDR3 coding DNA: TGTGCCAGCTCAGTTGCGAAAGATGAGCAGTTCTTC. Protein product: CASSVAKDEQFF.

The DNA of the CDR3 is TGCAGTGCTATGACAGGCTACGAGCAGTACTTC. Encoded protein: CSAMTGYEQYF. The chain joins TRBV20-1 to TRBJ2-7, with D possibly matching TRBD1 (6 bases). V was cut by 4 bases and J by 3 bases, with 7 bases left in between. Germline CDR1 DFQATT, CDR2 SNEGSKA (reference sequence). This CDR3 contains 11 residues.

J is TRBJ1-6 and V is TRBV5-5; 10 positions match TRBD1. CDR1 and CDR2 from the germline V gene are SGHKS and YYEKEE (reference sequence). V lost 5 bases and J lost 5; bases outside the gene matches: 4. The CDR3 length is 15 residues. In nucleotides, the CDR3 is TGTGCCAGCAGTTGGACAGGGGGTGATAATTCACCCCTCCACTTT. This encodes CASSWTGGDNSPLHF.

This chain connects TRBV27 to TRBJ1-2; 7 positions agree with TRBD1. The CDR3 runs 16 residues. From germline, CDR1 is MNHEY and CDR2 SMNVEV (reference sequence). V lost 4 bases, J lost 3 bases, and 11 bases stayed unmatched. The CDR3 bases are TGTGCCAGCAGTTACGCCCCCAGGGGGGATGACTATGGCTACACCTTC. Translated: CASSYAPRGDDYGYTF.

The chain joins TRBV19 to TRBJ2-5; 7 bases match TRBD1. Germline values: CDR1 LNHDA, CDR2 SQIVND (reference sequence). The CDR3 is 15 amino acids. Losses at the gene ends were 7 bases for V and 0 bases for J; bases not matched to a gene: 8. CDR3 DNA: TGTGCCAGTAAATGGGACAGTGACTACCAAGAGACCCAGTACTTC. It translates to CASKWDSDYQETQYF.

The J gene is TRBJ1-2, the V gene TRBV25-1, with 7 bases fitting TRBD1. This CDR3 spans 14 amino acids. Germline V lookup: CDR1 MGHDK, CDR2 SYGVNS. V shed 2 bases and J 2 bases; nucleotides not matched to a gene: 2. The CDR3 sequence is CASSETGVNYGYTF. The CDR3 nucleotides are TGTGCCAGCAGTGAAACAGGGGTCAACTATGGCTACACCTTC.

The chain combines TRBV19 with TRBJ1-1; TRBD1 agrees at 7 bases. Looked up from germline, CDR1 is LNHDA and CDR2 is SQIVND (reference sequence). After removal of 11 bases from V and 10 bases from J, the junction contained 10 bases not matched to a gene. The CDR3 extends over 11 amino acids. In nucleotides, the CDR3 is TGTGCCTCTAGGACAGGCGGGGCAGCTTTCTTT. This codes for CASRTGGAAFF.

The rearrangement links TRBV4-3 to TRBJ2-3, with TRBD1 matching 10 bases. Per the germline V gene, CDR1 is LGHNA and CDR2 is YSLEER. The CDR3 has 16 residues. J lost 1 base, V lost 6 bases, and 7 bases had no gene match. The CDR3 sequence is CASSLEGTGGTDTQYF. The DNA for the CDR3 is TGCGCCAGCAGTCTAGAGGGGACAGGGGGCACAGATACGCAGTATTTT.

The rearrangement uses TRBV24-1 and TRBJ2-1, with D uncertain. The V end lost 5 bases, the J end lost 5 bases, and 9 bases lay between the germline ends. In germline, CDR1 is KGHDR, CDR2 SFDVKD. The CDR3 runs 13 residues. CDR3: CATSGRVHNEQFF. The CDR3 DNA is TGTGCCACCAGTGGCCGAGTTCACAATGAGCAGTTCTTC.

The chain carries TRBV13 and TRBJ2-2, with TRBD1 matching over 12 bases. Germline lookup yields CDR1 PRHDT and CDR2 FYEKMQ (reference sequence). CDR3 length: 16 residues. V shed 6 bases, J shed 6 bases, and the junction held 8 bases outside the gene matches. The CDR3 DNA is TGTGCCAGCAGATCAGGGACAGGGGGCGAATCCGGGGAGCTGTTTTTT. This encodes CASRSGTGGESGELFF.

The V and J genes are TRBV11-2 and TRBJ1-1; TRBD1 matches 11 bases. Germline values: CDR1 SGHAT, CDR2 FQNNGV. The CDR3 extends over 16 amino acids. V was pared by 5 bases and J by 2 bases, with 7 bases of the junction left unmatched. The CDR3 loop is CASSIRTGGINTEAFF. The CDR3 coding sequence is TGTGCCAGCAGCATCCGGACAGGGGGCATAAACACTGAAGCTTTCTTT. Full variable domain (remainder filled in from reference TRBV11-2 and TRBJ1-1): EAGVAQSPRYKIIEKRQSVAFWCNPISGHATLYWYQQILGQGPKLLIQFQNNGVVDDSQLPKDRFSAERLKGVDSTLKIQPAKLEDSAVYLCASSIRTGGINTEAFFGQGTRLTVV.

This chain uses TRBV18 with TRBJ2-7; tentatively, D is TRBD2 (6 bases). CDR1 and CDR2 from the germline V gene are KGHSH and LQKENI. This CDR3 spans 14 amino acids. V was cut by 1 base and J by 6 bases, with 13 bases left in between. The CDR3 protein is CASSPRARDSEQYF. Here the CDR3 DNA reads TGTGCCAGCTCACCACGAGCCAGGGACTCCGAGCAGTACTTC.

V and J are TRBV29-1 and TRBJ2-5; 9 bases line up with TRBD2. J lost 0 bases, V lost 4 bases, and 9 bases had no gene match. This CDR3 contains 16 residues. In germline, CDR1 is SQVTM, CDR2 ANQGSEA. The CDR3 is CSVGVLAGLYQETQYF. In DNA, the CDR3 is TGCAGCGTTGGGGTACTAGCGGGCCTGTACCAAGAGACCCAGTACTTC.

This chain joins TRBV9 and TRBJ2-2; the D gene is possibly TRBD1 (6 bases). The CDR3 consists of 17 residues. Trimming took 0 bases from V and 1 from J, leaving 13 bases between them. Germline V gene sequence: CDR1 SGDLS, CDR2 YYNGEE. Here the CDR3 reads CASSVASGTLNTGELFF. The DNA of the CDR3 is TGTGCCAGCAGCGTAGCCTCCGGGACACTGAACACCGGGGAGCTGTTTTTT. Full variable domain (outside the CDR3, taken from reference TRBV9 and TRBJ2-2): DSGVTQTPKHLITATGQRVTLRCSPRSGDLSVYWYQQSLDQGLQFLIQYYNGEERAKGNILERFSAQQFPDLHSELNLSSLELGDSALYFCASSVASGTLNTGELFFGEGSRLTVL.

This rearrangement joins TRBV19 to TRBJ1-2; D uncertain. Between the trimmed V and J ends, which lost 6 bases and 8 bases, there was a span of 22 bases. The CDR3 length is 15 residues. The germline V gene has CDR1 LNHDA and CDR2 SQIVND (reference sequence). Here the CDR3 reads CASREALAFPGGYTF. The DNA of the CDR3 is TGTGCCAGTAGGGAGGCACTGGCGTTCCCAGGAGGCTACACCTTC.

The chain has TRBV5-6 and TRBJ2-7; the D gene is possibly TRBD1 (6 bases). This CDR3 region has 14 residues. In germline, CDR1 is SGHDT, CDR2 YYEEEE. Deletions cut 0 bases from V and 1 base from J, with 8 bases between. CDR3 coding DNA: TGTGCCAGCAGCTTGGCAGGGGAGTCCTACGAGCAGTACTTC. Amino acids: CASSLAGESYEQYF.

The V gene is TRBV12-3 or TRBV12-4, the J gene TRBJ1-2; 10 positions match TRBD1. The junction had 6 bases not matched to a gene; V was cut back by 6 bases and J by 8 bases. The CDR3 consists of 13 residues. CDR3 sequence: CASSPGTGVGYTF. The CDR3 bases are TGTGCCAGCAGCCCCGGGACAGGGGTCGGCTACACCTTC.

V is TRBV6-1 and J is TRBJ2-6; D not certain. The CDR3 has 15 residues. Trimming pared 7 bases from V and 0 bases from J, leaving 10 bases between. Germline V gene lookup returns CDR1 MNHNS and CDR2 SASEGT. The CDR3 coding sequence is TGTGCCAGCACTCGACTGCTCTCTGGGGCCAACGTCCTGACTTTC. It specifies CASTRLLSGANVLTF.

This clone was seen just once. J is TRBJ1-2 and V is TRBV2, with 7 bases identical to TRBD1. The CDR3 spans 20 residues. Germline loops: CDR1 SNHLY, CDR2 FYNNEI. J was trimmed by 0 bases and V by 8 bases; bases with no gene match: 24. CDR3 amino acids: CASDPDRRAMGGGTNYGYTF. The CDR3 bases are TGTGCCAGCGACCCGGACAGGAGGGCGATGGGTGGGGGGACTAACTATGGCTACACCTTC.

This chain uses TRBV29-1 with TRBJ2-1, with D uncertain. The CDR3 has 15 amino acids. V was clipped by 3 bases and J by 0 bases, with 12 bases between them. Germline V lookup: CDR1 SQVTM, CDR2 ANQGSEA. Here the CDR3 reads CSVDAASSSYNEQFF. The CDR3 coding sequence is TGCAGCGTTGACGCGGCTTCTAGCTCCTACAATGAGCAGTTCTTC.

The V and J genes are TRBV10-2 and TRBJ1-2, with D unresolved. The germline V gene has CDR1 WSHSY and CDR2 SAAADI. The CDR3 extends over 14 amino acids. Trimming removed 8 bases at V and 6 bases at J, with 19 bases between. The CDR3 DNA reads as TGCGCCAGCCACAAAGATGGAGAATTGAATGGCTACACCTTC. Translating it yields CASHKDGELNGYTF.

V is TRBV6-5 and J is TRBJ1-1; D might be TRBD1 (5 bases). The V and J ends lost 5 bases and 6 bases respectively, with 13 bases between them. CDR1 and CDR2 from the germline V gene are MNHEY and SVGAGI. The CDR3 length is 13 residues. The CDR3 spells CASSPLQGSEAFF. The CDR3 bases are TGTGCCAGCAGTCCTCTGCAGGGTTCTGAAGCTTTCTTT.

The chain combines TRBV5-1 with TRBJ2-3; 10 positions agree with TRBD2. The CDR3 spans 18 residues. With 4 bases clipped from V and 0 bases from J, the junction kept 11 bases outside the gene matches. CDR1 SGHRS and CDR2 YFSETQ come from the germline V gene. DNA of the CDR3: TGCGCCAGCAGCAAGGACTTTAGCGGGGGGTGGAGCACAGATACGCAGTATTTT. Translating it yields CASSKDFSGGWSTDTQYF. Using reference TRBV5-1 and TRBJ2-3 for the parts outside the CDR3, the full variable domain is KAGVTQTPRYLIKTRGQQVTLSCSPISGHRSVSWYQQTPGQGLQFLFEYFSETQRNKGNFPGRFSGRQFSNSRSEMNVSTLELGDSALYLCASSKDFSGGWSTDTQYFGPGTRLTVL.

The rearrangement uses TRBV7-2 and TRBJ1-2; TRBD1 aligns across 7 bases. The CDR3 loop spans 16 amino acids. V shed 0 bases, J shed 4 bases, and the junction held 8 bases outside the gene matches. Germline V gives CDR1 SGHTA, CDR2 FQGNSA. This CDR3 is CASSLAESAGGYGYTF. DNA for the CDR3: TGTGCCAGCAGCTTAGCGGAATCGGCAGGGGGCTATGGCTACACCTTC. The full variable domain, its missing parts supplied by reference TRBV7-2 and TRBJ1-2, is GAGVSQSPSNKVTEKGKDVELRCDPISGHTALYWYRQSLGQGLEFLIYFQGNSAPDKSGLPSDRFSAERTGGSVSTLTIQRTQQEDSAVYLCASSLAESAGGYGYTFGSGTRLTVV.

The CDR3 sequence: CASSQVPSYNEQFF. The DNA for the CDR3 is TGTGCCAGCAGCCAAGTCCCCAGTTACAATGAGCAGTTCTTC. The chain carries TRBV3-1 (or the pseudogene TRBV3-2) and TRBJ2-1; no definite D call. Germline CDR1 is LGHDT and CDR2 is YNNKEL (reference sequence). V was clipped by 1 base and J by 4 bases, with 8 bases between them. This CDR3 is 14 amino acids long.

The gene calls are TRBV29-1 and TRBJ2-2; D may be TRBD1 (5 bases). V was shortened by 3 bases and J by 4 bases, with 9 bases between the two germline ends. CDR1 and CDR2 (germline): SQVTM, ANQGSEA. The CDR3 sequence is 13 residues long. The CDR3 reads CSVEGQGTGELFF. CDR3 DNA sequence: TGCAGCGTTGAGGGGCAGGGCACCGGGGAGCTGTTTTTT.

The chain joins TRBV1 to TRBJ2-5; TRBD2, the D gene given by the table, was not confirmed from the DNA. TRBV1 is noted as a pseudogene. The CDR3 consists of 16 residues. Written as DNA, the CDR3 is TGCACCAGCAGCCAAGATCGCGGAGAGTCTGAAGAGACCCAGTACTTC. This translates into CTSSQDRGESEETQYF.